This TCR beta chain was captured in a study of CD8 T cells in ankylosing spondylitis. Ten or more counts support this clonotype. Antigen unknown. Germline V gene sequence: CDR1 SGHVS, CDR2 FQNEAQ. Trimming took off 4 bases at V and 6 bases at J, with 10 bases between the two ends. The length of the CDR3 is 13 residues. Making use of molecular barcodes, quantitative 5'-RACE generated TCR beta libraries. In TCRdb, the 5' RACE reads were re-called with MiXCR into one record per CDR3 protein. Of 200,000 to 300,000 distinct CDR3 sequences listed, around 10% are singletons. Study-wide results and limits: According to the report, clones linked to the disease were significantly enriched in matched synovial fluid samples taken from ankylosing spondylitis patients. One TCR beta motif, made up of roughly 8 highly homologous variants, appeared characteristic of ankylosing spondylitis blood.

This chain links TRBV7-8 with TRBJ1-5; unclear D gene. The TCR comes from a male donor with ankylosing spondylitis or in good health (not recorded which). Material for sequencing was blood, either unsorted or a sorted T cell fraction (not recorded which). For the CDR3, the DNA is TGTGCCAGCAGCTCCGGACCGGGTCAGCCCCAGCATTTT. Protein product: CASSSGPGQPQHF.